The clone carrying this T cell receptor (beta chain) has ten or more counts. Its antigen is unknown. This sample is drawn from a study of neurological immune-mediated disorders. Study-wide findings and caveats: HTLV-1-associated myelopathy had the most TCR clonal expansion, and multiple sclerosis had the least, less than healthy controls.

The germline gives CDR1 SGHRS, CDR2 YFSETQ. With 3 bases removed from V and 1 base from J, the gap between germline ends came to 27 bases. The CDR3 is 20 amino acids. Unsorted libraries were prepared from 2 million PBMCs that had been stored at -80 C. cDNA synthesis was performed by 5'RACE with 10-nucleotide random UMIs. From 15-18 subjects, every sequencing run obtained over 170 million TCR-beta sequences. MiXCR was run by TCRdb on the 5' RACE reads, yielding one entry per CDR3 protein. The sample consists of more than 35,000 distinct CDR3 sequences, 10% of them appearing once. Sequenced sample: PBMCs. The receptor comes from a woman aged 25 to 39 with HTLV-1-associated myelopathy (HAM/TSP). The chain has TRBV5-1 and TRBJ2-3, with D perhaps TRBD1 (5 bases). The DNA of the CDR3 is TGCGCCAGCAGCTCCTATAATCGAGGAGCGTCCTGGGGCCGCACAGATACGCAGTATTTT. Translating gives CASSSYNRGASWGRTDTQYF.